The clone carrying this T cell receptor beta chain has ten or more counts. The use of a sample-barcoded 5' primer and a J-beta primer mix characterized a second PCR of roughly 7 to 11 cycles. TCRdb ran MiXCR on the 5' RACE reads and lists one entry per CDR3 protein. The data show more than 800,000 distinct CDR3 sequences, 25% to 35% seen once. The entry originates in a study of blood T cells in healthy people across ages. Researchers isolated at least 6.5 million PBMCs per sample. Looked up from germline, CDR1 is DFQATT and CDR2 is SNEGSKA (reference sequence). This CDR3 is built from 11 residues. Material: blood. The clonotype originates from a woman over 75 in good health. This chain uses TRBV20-1 with TRBJ1-2, with 10 bases that match TRBD1. CDR3 residues: CRGQGTYGYTF. CDR3 DNA: TGCAGGGGACAGGGGACCTATGGCTACACCTTC.